One and the same sample provided the 2 T cell receptor beta chains below, sequenced in a study of shared clonotypes between healthy human individuals. This table comes from immunoSEQ multiplex PCR, and its TCRdb copy is limited to in-frame clones, with some not included. The sample lists fewer than 1.8 million clones, about 98.5% seen once, with approximately 0.4% in the top ten. Material for sequencing was naive CD4+ T cells sorted from blood. Specified subset: CD45RA+ positively selected. The receptors shown here come from a man in his thirties or forties in good health.

The chain carries TRBV9 and TRBJ2-7; D gene uncertain. The germline V and J ends were trimmed by 3 bases and 3 bases, with 16 bases remaining between them. This CDR3 comprises 15 residues. In germline, CDR1 is SGDLS, CDR2 YYNGEE. CDR3 DNA sequence: TGTGCCAGCAGCGCCTCCCTGGCAGTAGGCTACGAGCAGTACTTC. This translates into CASSASLAVGYEQYF.

Notes on this clone: This specimen includes other DNA sequences encoding the same CDR3. The chain couples TRBV20-1 to TRBJ2-7, with D hard to call. CDR3 length: 11 residues. Looked up from germline, CDR1 is DFQATT and CDR2 is SNEGSKA (reference sequence). V lost 3 bases and J lost 1, with 4 bases in between. CDR3 sequence reads: CSASTSYEQYF. The CDR3 DNA sequence: TGCAGTGCTAGCACGTCCTACGAGCAGTACTTC.